One sample yielded the 3 T cell receptor beta chains listed below, sequenced in a study of cytomegalovirus exposure and HLA in healthy donors. The PCR employed 60 Vbeta primers together with 13 Jbeta primers. Data came from immunoSEQ multiplex PCR; TCRdb stores just in-frame clones and leaves some out. In the table there are some 150,000 clones, around four fifths of which are singletons. What was sequenced was PBMCs. The receptors here all came from a woman between 45 and 60 years old in good health and CMV-seronegative.

This clone occurred a few times. The CDR3 region has the DNA TGTGCCAGCTCACCCTATAGCAATCAGCCCCAGCATTTT. Its protein product is CASSPYSNQPQHF. The chain joins TRBV18 to TRBJ1-5; D remains ambiguous. The germline CDR1 and CDR2 sequences are KGHSH and LQKENI. The CDR3 runs 13 residues. Deletions cut 3 bases from V and 0 bases from J, with 3 bases between.

This clone was recorded a few times. The chain recombines TRBV5-1 with TRBJ2-7, with 7 bases lining up with TRBD2. V was clipped by 4 bases and J by 2 bases; unmatched bases: 6. The CDR3 spans 14 residues. Per the germline V gene, CDR1 is SGHRS and CDR2 is YFSETQ. CDR3 DNA: TGCGCCAGCAGCGTGATTAGCGGGCCCTACGAGCAGTACTTC. It yields the protein CASSVISGPYEQYF.

The genes are TRBV27 and TRBJ2-1, with D unresolved. The CDR3 length is 16 residues. In germline, CDR1 is MNHEY, CDR2 SMNVEV (reference sequence). V gave up 0 bases and J gave up 8 bases, with 17 bases separating them. As DNA, the CDR3 is TGTGCCAGCAGTTTATCGGTGGCTAGTCTAATCCATGAGCAGTTCTTC. Residues: CASSLSVASLIHEQFF.